The 18 T cell receptor beta chains listed next were all sequenced from one sample in a study of blood T cell repertoires in COVID-19. TCRdb keeps only in-frame clones here, not all; method: immunoSEQ multiplex PCR. The sample holds over 150,000 clones, 85% to 95% seen once. The specimen sequenced was peripheral blood. The receptors come from a man aged 50-60 years with acute or convalescent COVID-19.

The CDR3 reads CASSIGQNTGELFF. The CDR3 DNA sequence: TGTGCCAGTAGTATTGGACAGAACACCGGGGAGCTGTTTTTT. This chain connects TRBV19 to TRBJ2-2; TRBD1 might be the D (5 bases). CDR1 LNHDA and CDR2 SQIVND come from the germline V gene (reference sequence). This CDR3 comprises 14 residues. The ends were cut back, 3 bases at V and 1 base at J, with 6 bases in the middle.

This rearrangement joins TRBV10-3 to TRBJ1-3; 9 bases fit TRBD1. There are 16 residues in the CDR3. CDR1 ENHRY and CDR2 SYGVKD come from the germline V gene. V shed 2 bases, J shed 8 bases, and the junction held 10 bases outside the gene matches. The CDR3 DNA sequence: TGTGCCATCAGTGAGCGTGGGACAGGGAGTGGGGACACCATATATTTT. Protein sequence: CAISERGTGSGDTIYF.

V is TRBV7-2 and J is TRBJ2-1; 11 positions agree with TRBD2. The CDR3 runs 15 residues. Germline V CDR1 and CDR2: SGHTA, FQGNSA. V lost 5 bases, J lost 8 bases, and 8 bases stayed unmatched. In DNA form, the CDR3 reads TGTGCCAGCAGCCCGGGACTAGCGGAGGGCGATGAGCAGTTCTTC. Amino acid sequence: CASSPGLAEGDEQFF.

The J gene is TRBJ2-4, the V gene TRBV19, with 9 bases identical to TRBD2. With 5 bases clipped from V and 5 bases from J, the junction kept 25 bases outside the gene matches. This CDR3 has 21 amino acids. CDR1 and CDR2 from the germline V gene are LNHDA and SQIVND (reference sequence). CDR3: CASSFFQISGSPIGGENIQYF. CDR3 DNA sequence: TGTGCCAGTAGTTTCTTCCAGATTAGCGGGAGCCCAATTGGGGGTGAAAACATTCAGTACTTC.

V and J are TRBV9 and TRBJ2-1; weak D call: TRBD1 (6 bases). V lost 4 bases and J lost 10, with 27 bases in between. Germline CDR1 is SGDLS and CDR2 is YYNGEE. CDR3 length equals 17 residues. The CDR3 DNA is TGTGCCAGCAGCCAAGGAGAAAGCGTCCACACCCAGGGGGAGCAGTTCTTC. Encoded protein: CASSQGESVHTQGEQFF.

The V gene is TRBV7-3, the J gene TRBJ2-7; tentative D call: TRBD2 (6 bases). Germline CDR1 is SGHTA and CDR2 is FQGTGA. CDR3 size: 13 residues. The V gene lost 8 bases and the J gene lost 5 bases, with 16 bases spanning the gap. CDR3 bases: TGTGCCAGCGCATGGTCTAGCGTGGACGAGCAGTACTTC. Translation: CASAWSSVDEQYF.

CDR3 coding DNA: TGTGCCAGCACCTCCCGGACAGGGTTGGGTGAGACCCAGTACTTC. It encodes CASTSRTGLGETQYF. The rearrangement uses TRBV2 and TRBJ2-5; 8 bases fit TRBD1. This CDR3 is built from 15 residues. The J segment lost 5 bases and the V segment lost 7 bases, leaving 12 bases of the junction unmatched. Germline assignment: CDR1 SNHLY and CDR2 FYNNEI. The whole variable domain, filled in from reference TRBV2 and TRBJ2-5, reads EPEVTQTPSHQVTQMGQEVILRCVPISNHLYFYWYRQILGQKVEFLVSFYNNEISEKSEIFDDQFSVERPDGSNFTLKIRSTKLEDSAMYFCASTSRTGLGETQYFGPGTRLLVL.

The V and J genes are TRBV2 and TRBJ1-1; the D gene is possibly TRBD1 (6 bases). Trimming removed 4 bases from V and 11 bases from J, with 20 bases in between. The germline V gene has CDR1 SNHLY and CDR2 FYNNEI. The CDR3 loop spans 14 amino acids. CDR3 loop: CASSGATGIGPAFF. The CDR3 coding sequence is TGTGCCAGCAGTGGAGCAACAGGGATCGGGCCGGCTTTCTTT.

This clone was found a few times. This sequence joins TRBV5-4 and TRBJ2-2, with 10 bases that match TRBD1. Germline CDR1 reads SGHNT; CDR2 reads YYREEE (reference sequence). J was trimmed by 5 bases and V by 3 bases; bases with no gene match: 4. This CDR3 has 15 residues. CDR3 region: CASSSDRGQTGELFF. The DNA for the CDR3 is TGTGCCAGCAGCTCCGACAGGGGGCAAACCGGGGAGCTGTTTTTT.

The gene calls are TRBV6-6 and TRBJ2-3; 11 bases line up with TRBD2. Germline V lookup: CDR1 MNHNY, CDR2 SVGAGI (reference sequence). V was clipped by 6 bases and J by 3 bases; unmatched bases: 8. CDR3 size: 16 residues. The CDR3 region is CASSRAGLAETDTQYF. The CDR3, as DNA: TGTGCCAGCAGCCGCGCGGGACTAGCGGAGACAGATACGCAGTATTTT.

This chain joins TRBV19 and TRBJ2-1; TRBD2 matches 9 bases. Germline assignment: CDR1 LNHDA and CDR2 SQIVND (reference sequence). The trim removed 9 bases at V and 1 base at J, leaving 7 bases unmatched. This CDR3 contains 15 residues. DNA for the CDR3: TGTGCCAGCCGTAGCGGGAGTACATCCTACAATGAGCAGTTCTTC. It specifies CASRSGSTSYNEQFF. The full variable domain, rest sourced from reference TRBV19 and TRBJ2-1, is DGGITQSPKYLFRKEGQNVTLSCEQNLNHDAMYWYRQDPGQGLRLIYYSQIVNDFQKGDIAEGYSVSREKKESFPLTVTSAQKNPTAFYLCASRSGSTSYNEQFFGPGTRLTVL.

CDR3 residues: CASSLSGQGADTQYF. The CDR3 DNA reads TGCGCCAGCAGTTTGTCGGGACAGGGTGCAGATACGCAGTATTTT. The chain links TRBV10-1 to TRBJ2-3; 9 nucleotides agree with TRBD1. CDR1 and CDR2 from the germline V gene are WNHNN and SYGVQD (reference sequence). This CDR3 has 15 residues. V lost 5 bases, J lost 4 bases, and 7 bases stayed unmatched.

The chain has TRBV4-1 and TRBJ2-3; D unclear. Looked up from germline, CDR1 is MGHRA and CDR2 is YSYEKL. The CDR3 loop spans 11 amino acids. The germline V and J ends were trimmed by 5 bases and 2 bases, with 2 bases remaining between them. CDR3 residues: CASSYTDTQYF. CDR3 DNA: TGCGCCAGCAGCTACACAGATACGCAGTATTTT.

This clone appeared a few times. This chain uses TRBV5-4 with TRBJ2-7; TRBD1 aligns across 7 bases. The V gene end was trimmed by 2 bases and the J gene end by 2 bases; junction bases not matched to a gene: 4. The CDR3 is made up of 14 amino acids. Looked up from germline, CDR1 is SGHNT and CDR2 is YYREEE (reference sequence). The CDR3 nucleotides read TGTGCCAGCAGCTTTGACAGGGCCCCCTACGAGCAGTACTTC. Encoded protein: CASSFDRAPYEQYF.

The chain recombines TRBV5-1 with TRBJ2-2; unclear D gene. This CDR3 is 16 amino acids long. CDR1 and CDR2 from the germline V gene are SGHRS and YFSETQ. V dropped 4 bases and J dropped 1 base, with 14 bases sitting between them. The CDR3 nucleotides are TGCGCCAGCAGCACAGCTCCGGCTGAGAACACCGGGGAGCTGTTTTTT. Translating it yields CASSTAPAENTGELFF.

V and J are TRBV6-5 and TRBJ1-5; D is uncertain. Trimming took off 5 bases at V and 6 bases at J, with 14 bases between the two ends. The CDR3 spans 14 residues. The germline V gene has CDR1 MNHEY and CDR2 SVGAGI. The DNA of the CDR3 is TGTGCCAGCAGTCCCCCCGTTGGCGGTCAGCCCCAGCATTTT. This encodes CASSPPVGGQPQHF.

The chain recombines TRBV13 with TRBJ2-1; 11 bases fit TRBD2. Germline assignment: CDR1 PRHDT and CDR2 FYEKMQ (reference sequence). The CDR3 consists of 14 residues. Trimming cost V 8 bases and J 4 bases; bases outside gene matches: 4. The CDR3: CASEGLAEYNEQFF. The CDR3 DNA reads as TGTGCCAGCGAGGGACTAGCGGAATACAATGAGCAGTTCTTC.

This clone has just one count. The junction departs from the called germline gene at one end, perhaps through a read error. The chain combines TRBV9 with TRBJ2-7; a weak D match, TRBD2 (5 bases). CDR1 SGDLS and CDR2 YYNGEE come from the germline V gene. The CDR3 runs to 14 residues. The CDR3, as DNA: TGTGCCAGCAGCGTAGGCGAGGGCAGTTACGTGCAGTACTTC. Translation: CASSVGEGSYVQYF. The full variable domain, with the rest looked up from reference TRBV9 and TRBJ2-7, is DSGVTQTPKHLITATGQRVTLRCSPRSGDLSVYWYQQSLDQGLQFLIQYYNGEERAKGNILERFSAQQFPDLHSELNLSSLELGDSALYFCASSVGEGSYVQYFGPGTRLTVT.